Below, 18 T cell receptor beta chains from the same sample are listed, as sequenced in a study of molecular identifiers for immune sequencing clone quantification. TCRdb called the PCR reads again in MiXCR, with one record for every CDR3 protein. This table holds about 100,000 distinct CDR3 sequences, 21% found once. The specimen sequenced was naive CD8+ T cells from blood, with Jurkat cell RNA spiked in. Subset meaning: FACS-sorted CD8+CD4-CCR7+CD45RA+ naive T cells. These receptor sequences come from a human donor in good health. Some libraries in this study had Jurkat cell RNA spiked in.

Here the CDR3 DNA reads TGCAGTGCTAGAGATACCAGCGGGAGAGCCTCCTACGAGCAGTACTTC. The encoded protein is CSARDTSGRASYEQYF. The chain recombines TRBV20-1 with TRBJ2-7; 8 bases match TRBD2. CDR3 size: 16 residues. The junction had 7 bases not matched to a gene; V was cut back by 0 bases and J by 0 bases. Germline V gives CDR1 DFQATT, CDR2 SNEGSKA (reference sequence).

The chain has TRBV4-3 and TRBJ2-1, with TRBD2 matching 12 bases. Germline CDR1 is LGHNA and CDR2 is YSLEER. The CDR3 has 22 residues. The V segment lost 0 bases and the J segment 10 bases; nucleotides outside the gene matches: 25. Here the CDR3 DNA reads TGCGCCAGCAGCCAAGATCTAGGAGGGACAGGGAAGTCTAGCGGGAGGGCCGGGGAGCAGTTCTTC. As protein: CASSQDLGGTGKSSGRAGEQFF.

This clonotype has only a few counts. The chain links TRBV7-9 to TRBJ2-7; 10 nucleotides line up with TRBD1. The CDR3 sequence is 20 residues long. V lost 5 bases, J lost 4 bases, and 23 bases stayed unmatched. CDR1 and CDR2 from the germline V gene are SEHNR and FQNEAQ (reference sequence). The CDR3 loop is CASSPFGGTGAYSGPYEQYF. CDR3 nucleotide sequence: TGTGCCAGCAGCCCCTTCGGGGGGACAGGGGCCTACAGCGGGCCTTACGAGCAGTACTTC.

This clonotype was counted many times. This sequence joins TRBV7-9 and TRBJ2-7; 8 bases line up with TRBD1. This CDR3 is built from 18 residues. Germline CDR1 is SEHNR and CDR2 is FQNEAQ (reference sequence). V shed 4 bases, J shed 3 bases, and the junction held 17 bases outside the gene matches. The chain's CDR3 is CASSSNDRGLIFFYEQYF. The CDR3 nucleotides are TGTGCCAGCAGCTCGAACGACAGGGGTTTAATCTTTTTCTACGAGCAGTACTTC.

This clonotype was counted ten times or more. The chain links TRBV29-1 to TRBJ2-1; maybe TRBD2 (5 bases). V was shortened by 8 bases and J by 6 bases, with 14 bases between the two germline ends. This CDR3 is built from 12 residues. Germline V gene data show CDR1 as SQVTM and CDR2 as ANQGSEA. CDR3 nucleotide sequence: TGCAGCTTCGAGGGAACCGCCAATGAGCAGTTCTTC. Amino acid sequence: CSFEGTANEQFF.

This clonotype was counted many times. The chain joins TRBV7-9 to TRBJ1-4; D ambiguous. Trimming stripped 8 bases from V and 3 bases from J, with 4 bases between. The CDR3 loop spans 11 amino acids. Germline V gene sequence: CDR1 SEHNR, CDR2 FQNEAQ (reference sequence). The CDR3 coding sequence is TGTGCCAGCTCAGCTAATGAAAAACTGTTTTTT. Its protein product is CASSANEKLFF.

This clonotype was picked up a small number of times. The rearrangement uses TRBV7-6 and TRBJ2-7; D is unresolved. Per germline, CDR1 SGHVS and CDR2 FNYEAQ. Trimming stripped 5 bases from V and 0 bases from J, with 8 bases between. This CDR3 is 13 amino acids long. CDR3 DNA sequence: TGTGCCAGCAGCGCCGGAAGCTCCTACGAGCAGTACTTC. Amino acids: CASSAGSSYEQYF. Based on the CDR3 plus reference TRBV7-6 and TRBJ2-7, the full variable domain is GAGVSQSPRYKVTKRGQDVALRCDPISGHVSLYWYRQALGQGPEFLTYFNYEAQQDKSGLPNDRFSAERPEGSISTLTIQRTEQRDSAMYRCASSAGSSYEQYFGPGTRLTVT.

CDR3 protein: CASSFGGGQPQHF. Here the CDR3 DNA reads TGTGCCAGCAGCTTCGGAGGCGGCCAGCCCCAGCATTTT. The chain recombines TRBV7-9 with TRBJ1-5, with D unresolved. Trimming pared 3 bases from V and 7 bases from J, leaving 10 bases between. This CDR3 is 13 amino acids long. Looked up from germline, CDR1 is SEHNR and CDR2 is FQNEAQ (reference sequence).

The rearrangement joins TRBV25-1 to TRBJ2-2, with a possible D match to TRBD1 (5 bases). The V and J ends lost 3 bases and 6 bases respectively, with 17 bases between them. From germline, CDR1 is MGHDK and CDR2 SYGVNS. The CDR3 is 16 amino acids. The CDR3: CASSETFVMGPGELFF. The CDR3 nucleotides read TGTGCCAGCAGTGAGACCTTTGTGATGGGGCCCGGGGAGCTGTTTTTT.

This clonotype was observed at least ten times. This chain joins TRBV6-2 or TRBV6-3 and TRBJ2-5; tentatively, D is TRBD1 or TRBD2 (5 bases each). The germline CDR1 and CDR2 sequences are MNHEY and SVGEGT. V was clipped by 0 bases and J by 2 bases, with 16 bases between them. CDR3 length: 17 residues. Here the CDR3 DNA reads TGTGCCAGCAGTTACTCTTACCCTGGGACCCGTCAAGAGACCCAGTACTTC. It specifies CASSYSYPGTRQETQYF.

This chain's CDR3 is CSTSPLRSTDTQYF. The DNA of the CDR3 is TGCAGCACGTCCCCGCTTCGGAGCACAGATACGCAGTATTTT. The gene calls are TRBV29-1 and TRBJ2-3; D call uncertain. CDR3 length equals 14 residues. CDR1 is SQVTM, CDR2 ANQGSEA, per germline. Trimming shortened V by 8 bases and J by 0 bases, and 15 bases separated the two germline ends.

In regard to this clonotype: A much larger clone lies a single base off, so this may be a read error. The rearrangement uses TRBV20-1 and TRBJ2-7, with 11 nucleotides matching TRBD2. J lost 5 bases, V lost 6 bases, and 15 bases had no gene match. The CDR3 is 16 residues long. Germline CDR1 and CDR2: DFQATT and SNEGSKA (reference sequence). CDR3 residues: CSATGPVAGGPHEQYF. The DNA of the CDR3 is TGCAGTGCCACGGGCCCCGTAGCGGGAGGGCCCCACGAGCAGTACTTC.

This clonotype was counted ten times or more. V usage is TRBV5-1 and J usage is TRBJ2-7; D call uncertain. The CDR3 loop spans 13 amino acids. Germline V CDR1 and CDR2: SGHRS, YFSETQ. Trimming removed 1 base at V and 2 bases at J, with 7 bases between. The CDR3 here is CASSLPETYEQYF. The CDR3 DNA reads TGCGCCAGCAGCTTGCCTGAGACCTACGAGCAGTACTTC.

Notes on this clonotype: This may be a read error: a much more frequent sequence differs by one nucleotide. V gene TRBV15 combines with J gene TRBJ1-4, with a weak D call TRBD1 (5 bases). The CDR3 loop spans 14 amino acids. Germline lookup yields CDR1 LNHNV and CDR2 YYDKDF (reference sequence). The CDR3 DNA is TGTGCCACCAGCAGGACAGTAAATAATGAAAAACTGTGTTTT. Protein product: CATSRTVNNEKLCF.

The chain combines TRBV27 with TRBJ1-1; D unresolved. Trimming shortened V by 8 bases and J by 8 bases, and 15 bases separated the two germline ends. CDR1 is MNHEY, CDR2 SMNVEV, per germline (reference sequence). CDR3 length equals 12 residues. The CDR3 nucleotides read TGTGCCAGCGTCGCGTTCACAATGGAAGCTTTCTTT. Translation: CASVAFTMEAFF.

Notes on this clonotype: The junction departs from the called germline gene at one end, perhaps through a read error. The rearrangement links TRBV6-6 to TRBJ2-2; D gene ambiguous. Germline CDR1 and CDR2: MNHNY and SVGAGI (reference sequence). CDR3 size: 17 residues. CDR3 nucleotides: TGTGACAGCAGCTTCACTCCCCCCGAAGGATCACCCGGGGAGCTGTTTTTT. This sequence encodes CDSSFTPPEGSPGELFF.

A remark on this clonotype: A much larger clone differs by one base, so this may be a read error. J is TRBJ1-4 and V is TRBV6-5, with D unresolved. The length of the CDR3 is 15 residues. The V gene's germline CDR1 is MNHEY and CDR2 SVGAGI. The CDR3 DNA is TGTGCCAGCTCCGATAGGAGAACAACTAATGAAAAACTGATTTTT. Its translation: CASSDRRTTNEKLIF.

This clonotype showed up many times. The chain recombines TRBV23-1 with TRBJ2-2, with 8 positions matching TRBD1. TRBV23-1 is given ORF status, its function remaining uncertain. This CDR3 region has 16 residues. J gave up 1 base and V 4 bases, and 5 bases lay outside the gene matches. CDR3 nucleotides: TGCGCCAGCAGTCCTGGGACAGGTGGGAACACCGGGGAGCTGTTTTTT. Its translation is CASSPGTGGNTGELFF.